These 28 T cell receptor beta chains came from one sample sequenced in a study of T-cell reconstitution after alpha-beta-depleted transplantation in children (dated by TCRdb to 2016 to 2017). Library preparation used PCR. Data came from an Illumina HiSeq 2500. TCR library preparation used molecular barcoding, with unique molecular identifiers applied to normalize quantification of the TCRbeta repertoire. The public reads were reprocessed in TCRdb via fastp at Q25 and MiXCR, keeping in-frame beta chains. Merged by CDR3 protein, the rows form single entries marked with the most common genes and DNA. The sample table shows approximately 420,000 distinct CDR3 sequences, and 9.5% to 13% are seen once. Clones ranked in the top ten supply roughly 6% of the sample. Here the sequenced sample was PBMCs from the stem cell graft donor, taken from the stem cell graft. The receptors shown here come from a human donor who donated a stem cell graft to a child with acute myeloid leukemia.

V gene TRBV6-2 or TRBV6-3 combines with J gene TRBJ2-2; D is possibly TRBD1 (6 bases). The CDR3 is 17 residues long. Germline V gives CDR1 MNHEY, CDR2 SVGEGT. Trimming shortened V by 6 bases and J by 3 bases, and 20 bases separated the two germline ends. The CDR3 bases are TGTGCCAGCAGCTCGGACCTTAGGGGGTCCCACACCGGGGAGCTGTTTTTT. Encoded protein: CASSSDLRGSHTGELFF.

Only a few counts were recorded for this clonotype. V usage is TRBV29-1 and J usage is TRBJ2-2, with 7 nucleotides matching TRBD1. Germline assignment: CDR1 SQVTM and CDR2 ANQGSEA. The J segment lost 2 bases and the V segment lost 7 bases, leaving 7 bases of the junction unmatched. This CDR3 region has 14 residues. CDR3 in DNA: TGCAGCGGGTCGGGGACAGCCAACACCGGGGAGCTGTTTTTT. Protein product: CSGSGTANTGELFF.

This clonotype was found a few times. The CDR3 nucleotides read TGTGCCAGCAGCAAAGCTGGCAGGGCTAAAGAGACCCAGTACTTC. Its translation is CASSKAGRAKETQYF. V is TRBV21-1 and J is TRBJ2-5; TRBD2, the D gene given by the table, was not confirmed from the DNA. TRBV21-1 is flagged as a pseudogene. The CDR3 contains 15 residues.

This clonotype was detected only a few times. The chain employs TRBV5-6 and TRBJ2-5; D remains ambiguous. Trimming took 4 bases from V and 2 from J, leaving 12 bases between them. CDR1 and CDR2 (germline): SGHDT, YYEEEE. This CDR3 comprises 14 residues. In nucleotides, the CDR3 is TGTGCCAGCAGCCGGCGGTTGCAGCAAGAGACCCAGTACTTC. It translates to CASSRRLQQETQYF. The full variable domain, rest sourced from reference TRBV5-6 and TRBJ2-5, is DAGVTQSPTHLIKTRGQQVTLRCSPKSGHDTVSWYQQALGQGPQFIFQYYEEEERQRGNFPDRFSGHQFPNYSSELNVNALLLGDSALYLCASSRRLQQETQYFGPGTRLLVL.

The chain uses TRBV6-2 or TRBV6-3 and TRBJ1-1; 7 bases fit TRBD1. Trimming cost V 5 bases and J 11 bases; bases outside gene matches: 11. This CDR3 has 13 amino acids. Germline CDR1 is MNHEY and CDR2 is SVGEGT. CDR3 in amino acids: CASSIWQGVLAFF. CDR3 DNA sequence: TGTGCCAGCAGTATTTGGCAGGGGGTTTTGGCTTTCTTT.

This clonotype was detected only a few times. The chain uses TRBV10-3 and TRBJ2-5; 8 bases match TRBD1. This CDR3 comprises 15 residues. Germline-derived CDR1 and CDR2 are ENHRY and SYGVKD. V dropped 4 bases and J dropped 5; count of bases not matched to a gene: 9. The CDR3 bases are TGTGCCATCAGTGCAGGGGGCGATTTGGGGGAGACCCAGTACTTC. Residues: CAISAGGDLGETQYF.

This chain joins TRBV6-2 or TRBV6-3 and TRBJ2-7; either TRBD1 or TRBD2 may supply D (6 bases each). Germline assignment: CDR1 MNHEY and CDR2 SVGEGT. This CDR3 contains 14 residues. Trimming took off 1 base at V and 5 bases at J, with 12 bases between the two ends. As DNA, the CDR3 is TGTGCCAGCAGTTACTTGAGTCGGGGGCACGAGCAGTACGTC. The encoded protein is CASSYLSRGHEQYV.

The chain couples TRBV7-3 to TRBJ2-3; 8 nucleotides agree with TRBD2. Per the germline V gene, CDR1 is SGHTA and CDR2 is FQGTGA. J was trimmed by 3 bases and V by 0 bases; bases with no gene match: 11. The CDR3 covers 18 residues. The chain's CDR3 is CASSLTSSSGGKTDTQYF. For the CDR3, the DNA is TGTGCCAGCAGCTTAACGTCATCTTCGGGAGGGAAAACAGATACGCAGTATTTT. The full variable domain, its missing parts supplied by reference TRBV7-3 and TRBJ2-3, is GAGVSQTPSNKVTEKGKYVELRCDPISGHTALYWYRQSLGQGPEFLIYFQGTGAADDSGLPNDRFFAVRPEGSVSTLKIQRTERGDSAVYLCASSLTSSSGGKTDTQYFGPGTRLTVL.

This clonotype appeared many times. The rearrangement uses TRBV15 and TRBJ2-3; D is possibly TRBD2 (6 bases). The length of the CDR3 is 15 residues. Germline CDR1 LNHNV, CDR2 YYDKDF (reference sequence). Trimming removed 3 bases from V and 2 bases from J, with 12 bases in between. DNA for the CDR3: TGTGCCACCAGCAGCGACGGACTAAACACAGATACGCAGTATTTT. It encodes CATSSDGLNTDTQYF.

The chain uses TRBV7-9 and TRBJ2-5; TRBD2 is a possible D gene (5 bases). There are 14 residues in the CDR3. V lost 5 bases, J lost 1 base, and 11 bases lay in between. Germline V gives CDR1 SEHNR, CDR2 FQNEAQ (reference sequence). CDR3 bases: TGTGCCAGCAGCACGCTGGGAGTCCAAGAGACCCAGTACTTC. Amino acids: CASSTLGVQETQYF.

At least ten counts were recorded for this clonotype. V usage is TRBV7-2 and J usage is TRBJ2-1; either TRBD1 or TRBD2 may fit D (6 bases each). Germline values: CDR1 SGHTA, CDR2 FQGNSA. Trimming cost V 3 bases and J 9 bases, with 21 bases left between them. The CDR3 has 16 residues. The CDR3, as DNA: TGTGCCAGCAGCTTGGGCAGGGGACTTCAGTTTGGTGAGCAGTTCTTC. Residues: CASSLGRGLQFGEQFF.

This chain links TRBV2 with TRBJ2-7, with D unresolved. Germline CDR1 reads SNHLY; CDR2 reads FYNNEI. The CDR3 length is 12 residues. The V end was cut by 5 bases, the J end by 2 bases, with 7 bases between. The CDR3: CASSIRAYEQYF. The CDR3 coding sequence is TGTGCCAGCAGTATTCGGGCCTACGAGCAGTACTTC.

This clonotype turned up a few times. The chain recombines TRBV11-2 with TRBJ2-4; possibly TRBD1 for D (5 bases). Trimming removed 4 bases from V and 6 bases from J, with 13 bases in between. The CDR3 is 14 amino acids. The germline gives CDR1 SGHAT, CDR2 FQNNGV. In DNA, the CDR3 is TGTGCCAGCAGCTGGCAGGGAATTGGAAACATTCAGTACTTC. Its translation is CASSWQGIGNIQYF.

The chain is built from TRBV6-2 or TRBV6-3 and TRBJ1-5; tentative D call: TRBD1 (5 bases). The CDR3 covers 15 residues. Germline CDR1 and CDR2: MNHEY and SVGEGT. The V gene lost 10 bases and the J gene lost 1 base, with 17 bases spanning the gap. CDR3 in DNA: TGTGCCACTACCCCTCAGGGAGGGAGCAATCAGCCCCAGCATTTT. It encodes CATTPQGGSNQPQHF.

Only one count was recorded for this clonotype. V gene TRBV18 combines with J gene TRBJ2-2; no clear D gene. The CDR3 is 15 amino acids. Trimming cost V 3 bases and J 0 bases, with 8 bases left between them. CDR1 and CDR2 from the germline V gene are KGHSH and LQKENI. CDR3 nucleotide sequence: TGTGCCAGCTCACCGTACACCTCGAACACCGGGGAGCTGTTTTTT. Its protein product is CASSPYTSNTGELFF.

This clonotype was counted a few times. The rearrangement links TRBV5-5 to TRBJ2-1; D unclear. V lost 0 bases, J lost 15 bases, and 13 bases lay in between. The CDR3 has 12 amino acids. The germline CDR1 and CDR2 sequences are SGHKS and YYEKEE (reference sequence). The CDR3 loop is CASSLDSNYRFF. The CDR3 DNA sequence: TGTGCCAGCAGCTTGGACTCGAATTATCGGTTCTTC. The full variable domain, rest sourced from reference TRBV5-5 and TRBJ2-1, is DAGVTQSPTHLIKTRGQQVTLRCSPISGHKSVSWYQQVLGQGPQFIFQYYEKEERGRGNFPDRFSARQFPNYSSELNVNALLLGDSALYLCASSLDSNYRFFGPGTRLTVL.

A few counts support this clonotype. This CDR3 reads CASLSTGTGELFF. The CDR3 DNA follows: TGTGCCAGCTTGTCGACAGGGACCGGGGAGCTGTTTTTT. This rearrangement joins TRBV18 to TRBJ2-2, with 7 bases matching TRBD1. Trimming took 7 bases from V and 5 from J; bases not matched to a gene: 4. The CDR3 loop spans 13 amino acids. Germline CDR1 reads KGHSH; CDR2 reads LQKENI.

This clonotype turned up a few times. The rearrangement links TRBV10-3 to TRBJ2-3; 11 bases agree with TRBD1. This CDR3 is 16 amino acids long. V shed 3 bases, J shed 2 bases, and the junction held 4 bases outside the gene matches. CDR1 is ENHRY and CDR2 is SYGVKD in the germline V gene. The CDR3 loop reads CAISDGTGGITDTQYF. CDR3 in DNA: TGTGCCATCAGTGATGGGACAGGGGGTATCACAGATACGCAGTATTTT.

The chain carries TRBV12-3 or TRBV12-4 and TRBJ2-1; TRBD1 is a possible D gene (6 bases). This CDR3 comprises 12 residues. V was shortened by 8 bases and J by 8 bases, with 13 bases between the two germline ends. CDR3 sequence: CASQTGYDEQFF. The CDR3 region has the DNA TGTGCCAGCCAAACAGGGTACGATGAGCAGTTCTTC.

This clonotype occurred a few times. The chain couples TRBV11-3 to TRBJ2-7; D is possibly TRBD1 (5 bases). The CDR3 is 12 residues long. Germline V gene lookup returns CDR1 SGHNT and CDR2 YENEEA. Trimming took 3 bases from V and 6 from J, leaving 9 bases between them. The CDR3 protein is CASSFADSEQYF. CDR3 coding DNA: TGTGCCAGCAGCTTCGCCGACAGCGAGCAGTACTTC.

The chain employs TRBV6-2 or TRBV6-3 and TRBJ2-7; D ambiguous. This CDR3 has 11 amino acids. The germline gives CDR1 MNHEY, CDR2 SVGEGT. V lost 5 bases and J lost 2, with 4 bases in between. Written as DNA, the CDR3 is TGTGCCAGCAGTCCTACCTACGAGCAGTACTTC. Translated: CASSPTYEQYF.

This clonotype was detected only a few times. The rearrangement links TRBV7-2 to TRBJ1-2; D not resolved. The germline gives CDR1 SGHTA, CDR2 FQGNSA. The CDR3 extends over 14 amino acids. With 5 bases removed from V and 4 bases from J, the gap between germline ends came to 14 bases. CDR3 region: CASSPPGLPYGYTF. In DNA, the CDR3 is TGTGCCAGCAGCCCACCGGGTCTTCCCTATGGCTACACCTTC. Filled out from reference TRBV7-2 and TRBJ1-2, the complete variable domain reads GAGVSQSPSNKVTEKGKDVELRCDPISGHTALYWYRQSLGQGLEFLIYFQGNSAPDKSGLPSDRFSAERTGGSVSTLTIQRTQQEDSAVYLCASSPPGLPYGYTFGSGTRLTVV.

The chain employs TRBV7-9 and TRBJ2-3; TRBD1 agrees at 9 bases. Trimming removed 6 bases from V and 0 bases from J; junction bases left unmatched: 10. The CDR3 has 17 residues. Germline V gene sequence: CDR1 SEHNR, CDR2 FQNEAQ (reference sequence). The CDR3 coding sequence is TGTGCCAGCAGTCACAGAGGGACAGGGAAGAGCACAGATACGCAGTATTTT. Its protein product is CASSHRGTGKSTDTQYF.

J is TRBJ2-7 and V is TRBV14; D remains unclear. From germline, CDR1 is SGHDN and CDR2 FVKESK. Trimming left V 3 bases short and J 3 bases short, with 15 bases between. The CDR3 runs to 15 residues. The CDR3 is CASSHRDGPDYEQYF. The CDR3 bases are TGTGCCAGCAGCCATAGAGACGGACCGGACTACGAGCAGTACTTC.

This clonotype occurred many times. V gene TRBV20-1 combines with J gene TRBJ2-5, with D unresolved. CDR3 length: 11 residues. Germline V gives CDR1 DFQATT, CDR2 SNEGSKA (reference sequence). V was cut by 2 bases and J by 1 base, with 2 bases left in between. The CDR3 nucleotides are TGCAGTGCTAGACCCCAAGAGACCCAGTACTTC. Its protein is CSARPQETQYF.

Points on this clonotype: Its ends do not fully match the called genes, so a read error is possible. This chain uses TRBV18 with TRBJ2-2, with TRBD2 as a possible D gene (6 bases). CDR3 length: 12 amino acids. The germline CDR1 and CDR2 sequences are KGHSH and LQKENI. The CDR3 nucleotides read TGCTGCAGCGGGTTGAACACCGGGGAGCTGTTTTTT. Protein product: CCSGLNTGELFF.

This clonotype appeared a few times. The chain carries TRBV5-1 and TRBJ2-5; D might be TRBD1 or TRBD2, each matching 5 bases. The CDR3 is 14 amino acids. Germline V gene lookup returns CDR1 SGHRS and CDR2 YFSETQ. V gave up 4 bases and J gave up 3 bases, with 13 bases separating them. The CDR3, as DNA: TGCGCCAGCAGCCAACGGGACGCGGAAGAGACCCAGTACTTC. This translates into CASSQRDAEETQYF.

Only a few counts were recorded for this clonotype. The V call is TRBV10-3, the J call TRBJ2-7, with D possibly matching TRBD1 (5 bases). CDR3 length: 15 amino acids. V was clipped by 0 bases and J by 2 bases, with 11 bases between them. The germline V gene encodes CDR1 ENHRY and CDR2 SYGVKD. The CDR3 region is CAISESLGPPYEQYV. CDR3 coding DNA: TGTGCCATCAGTGAGTCGTTGGGGCCGCCCTACGAGCAGTACGTC.